The 17 T cell receptor beta chains below all came from one sample that was sequenced in a study of human T cells and chemical hapten exposure. Specified time point: patch test 2, 6 weeks after DPC sensitization. Stated treatment: therapeutic diphenylcyclopropenone sensitization with weekly scalp DPC. TCRdb used MiXCR to reprocess the RACE reads, holding one entry per CDR3 protein. The data contain about 54,000 distinct CDR3 sequences, 8.5% to 10% of them singletons. Source: whole blood, taken in connection with sensitization to the hapten diphenylcyclopropenone (DPC). The receptors shown here come from a woman in her fifties or sixties with alopecia areata. Some clones in this sample may be carry-over from other donors' samples.

This clonotype was recorded many times. The chain links TRBV6-6 to TRBJ1-5, with D unclear. The V gene lost 2 bases and the J gene lost 9 bases, with 17 bases spanning the gap. CDR1 is MNHNY, CDR2 SVGAGI, per germline (reference sequence). This CDR3 has 15 amino acids. CDR3 DNA sequence: TGTGCCAGCAGTTACGGGGTAGGGAAGGGTCGGCCCCAGCATTTT. It specifies CASSYGVGKGRPQHF.

The chain joins TRBV3-1 to TRBJ2-4, with 9 bases that match TRBD2. The CDR3 is 15 residues long. CDR1 and CDR2 (germline): LGHDT, YNNKEL (reference sequence). V lost 3 bases, J lost 6 bases, and 6 bases stayed unmatched. The CDR3 reads CASSHSGSNRNIQYF. DNA for the CDR3: TGTGCCAGCAGCCATAGCGGGAGTAATAGAAACATTCAGTACTTC.

The genes are TRBV6-5 and TRBJ2-1; the D gene is possibly TRBD2 (5 bases). The V and J ends lost 6 bases and 1 base respectively, with 13 bases between them. This CDR3 has 15 amino acids. Germline values: CDR1 MNHEY, CDR2 SVGAGI. The CDR3 DNA reads TGTGCCAGCAGCCCCGGCGGAGGTTCCTACAATGAGCAGTTCTTC. Its protein product is CASSPGGGSYNEQFF.

This clonotype was detected only a few times. This chain links TRBV6-6 with TRBJ2-7, with TRBD2 as a possible D gene (5 bases). The length of the CDR3 is 17 residues. Deletions cut 2 bases from V and 4 bases from J, with 21 bases between. Germline assignment: CDR1 MNHNY and CDR2 SVGAGI (reference sequence). The CDR3 nucleotides are TGTGCCAGCAGTTACGGTCTTGGGTCTAGCTCAGGATACGAGCAGTACTTC. Its translation is CASSYGLGSSSGYEQYF.

This clonotype has only a few counts. The chain uses TRBV5-1 and TRBJ2-2; D remains unclear. CDR1 SGHRS and CDR2 YFSETQ come from the germline V gene. The CDR3 length is 13 residues. V lost 3 bases to trimming and J lost 0 bases, with 3 bases between them. The CDR3 sequence: CASSSSNTGELFF. CDR3 DNA: TGCGCCAGCAGCTCGTCGAACACCGGGGAGCTGTTTTTT.

This clonotype was counted a few times. This sequence joins TRBV7-6 and TRBJ2-1; D is unresolved. This CDR3 has 16 amino acids. Per the germline V gene, CDR1 is SGHVS and CDR2 is FNYEAQ. V was shortened by 1 base and J by 3 bases, with 13 bases between the two germline ends. CDR3 protein: CASSLDGRSFYNEQFF. CDR3 coding DNA: TGTGCCAGCAGCTTAGACGGCAGGTCCTTCTACAATGAGCAGTTCTTC.

This clonotype was detected many times. The V call is TRBV3-1, the J call TRBJ2-6; 11 nucleotides agree with TRBD1. V gave up 3 bases and J gave up 2 bases; unmatched junction bases: 6. Germline V CDR1 and CDR2: LGHDT, YNNKEL (reference sequence). The CDR3 loop spans 18 amino acids. The CDR3 reads CASSHISDRGPGANVLTF. CDR3 nucleotides: TGTGCCAGCAGCCACATCTCGGACAGGGGGCCTGGGGCCAACGTCCTGACTTTC.

This clonotype was found many times. The chain has TRBV29-1 and TRBJ2-5; D remains unclear. Germline V gene data show CDR1 as SQVTM and CDR2 as ANQGSEA. The CDR3 consists of 15 residues. V dropped 0 bases and J dropped 7 bases, with 18 bases sitting between them. CDR3 protein: CSVEDVYGVPGTQYF. CDR3 DNA sequence: TGCAGCGTTGAAGATGTGTACGGAGTCCCTGGGACCCAGTACTTC.

This clonotype was counted many times. This chain connects TRBV6-6 to TRBJ2-3; 7 bases are a match to TRBD2. V was pared by 7 bases and J by 4 bases, with 8 bases of the junction left unmatched. The CDR3 contains 14 residues. Germline assignment: CDR1 MNHNY and CDR2 SVGAGI (reference sequence). Here the CDR3 reads CASTGGSNADTQYF. The CDR3 DNA reads TGTGCCAGCACAGGCGGGAGCAACGCAGATACGCAGTATTTT.

Many counts were recorded for this clonotype. The V call is TRBV18, the J call TRBJ1-2, with TRBD1 matching 7 bases. V dropped 3 bases and J dropped 9; count of bases not matched to a gene: 7. Germline loops: CDR1 KGHSH, CDR2 LQKENI. This CDR3 comprises 13 residues. Here the CDR3 reads CASSPTGESSYTF. CDR3 in DNA: TGTGCCAGCTCACCCACAGGGGAGAGTAGCTACACCTTC.

This clonotype showed up many times. J is TRBJ1-5 and V is TRBV19, with D uncertain. Germline V CDR1 and CDR2: LNHDA, SQIVND (reference sequence). This CDR3 has 15 residues. Trimming removed 1 base from V and 4 bases from J, with 11 bases in between. CDR3 nucleotides: TGTGCCAGTAGTATAGGACGGAGTTCGAATCAGCCCCAGCATTTT. It yields the protein CASSIGRSSNQPQHF.

This clonotype was observed a handful of times. V is TRBV7-6 and J is TRBJ2-7, with 8 bases lining up with TRBD1. Germline V CDR1 and CDR2: SGHVS, FNYEAQ. Unmatched junction bases numbered 12, after V lost 5 bases and J lost 3 bases. This CDR3 has 16 amino acids. CDR3 bases: TGTGCCAGCAGCCAGCCAAGGACAGGGTTAAACTACGAGCAGTACTTC. Residues: CASSQPRTGLNYEQYF.

Of note for this clonotype: A clone one base away is much larger, so this may be a read error. The chain uses TRBV7-2 and TRBJ1-6; TRBD1 agrees at 8 bases. Germline CDR1 reads SGHTA; CDR2 reads FQGNSA. The CDR3 covers 16 residues. The CDR3 region is CVSSFPRTGSNSPLHF. The CDR3 DNA reads TGTGTCAGCAGCTTCCCCCGGACAGGGAGCAATTCACCCCTCCACTTT.

This clonotype turned up a few times. The chain joins TRBV5-1 to TRBJ1-1, with 10 positions matching TRBD1. The junction had 9 bases not matched to a gene; V was cut back by 4 bases and J by 3 bases. Germline-derived CDR1 and CDR2 are SGHRS and YFSETQ. The CDR3 contains 16 residues. The CDR3 nucleotides are TGCGCCAGCAGCCCGGGACAGGGGAGGGCCTACACTGAAGCTTTCTTT. Protein product: CASSPGQGRAYTEAFF.

This clonotype was counted ten times or more. The genes are TRBV29-1 and TRBJ1-1; D call uncertain. This CDR3 has 12 amino acids. Trimming stripped 7 bases from V and 2 bases from J, with 11 bases between. The germline CDR1 and CDR2 sequences are SQVTM and ANQGSEA. The CDR3 reads CSATTVNTEAFF. CDR3 coding DNA: TGCAGCGCGACTACAGTAAACACTGAAGCTTTCTTT.

This clonotype was seen repeatedly, ten times or more. The chain carries TRBV25-1 and TRBJ1-2, with a tentative D call TRBD1 (6 bases). The germline CDR1 and CDR2 sequences are MGHDK and SYGVNS. Between the trimmed V and J ends, which lost 2 bases and 8 bases, there was a span of 9 bases. The CDR3 spans 12 residues. CDR3 bases: TGTGCCAGCAGTGAAGGGGGCTGGGGCTACACCTTC. This encodes CASSEGGWGYTF.

This clonotype was counted only a few times. The chain joins TRBV18 to TRBJ2-2; D not resolved. CDR3 size: 15 residues. V was cut by 2 bases and J by 4 bases, with 11 bases left in between. Germline V gives CDR1 KGHSH, CDR2 LQKENI. The CDR3 DNA is TGTGCCAGCTCACCAATCACTGACTCCACCGGGGAGCTGTTTTTT. Translated: CASSPITDSTGELFF.